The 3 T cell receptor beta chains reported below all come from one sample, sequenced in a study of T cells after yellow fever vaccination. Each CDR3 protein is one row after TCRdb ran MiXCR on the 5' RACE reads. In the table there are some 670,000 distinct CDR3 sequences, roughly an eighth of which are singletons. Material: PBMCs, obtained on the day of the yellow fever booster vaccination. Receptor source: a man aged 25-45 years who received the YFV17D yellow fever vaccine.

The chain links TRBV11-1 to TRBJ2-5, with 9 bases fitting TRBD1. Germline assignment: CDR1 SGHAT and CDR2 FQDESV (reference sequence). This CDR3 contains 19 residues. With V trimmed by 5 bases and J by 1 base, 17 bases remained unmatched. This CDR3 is CASSTRSGQGPYFQETQYF. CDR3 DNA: TGTGCCAGCAGCACAAGGTCCGGACAGGGGCCTTACTTCCAAGAGACCCAGTACTTC.

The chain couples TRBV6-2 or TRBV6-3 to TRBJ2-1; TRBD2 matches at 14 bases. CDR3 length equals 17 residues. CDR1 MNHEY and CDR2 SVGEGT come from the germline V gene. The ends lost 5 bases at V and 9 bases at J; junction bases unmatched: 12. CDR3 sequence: CASSTGLAGVMRGEQFF. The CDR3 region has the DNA TGTGCCAGCAGTACGGGACTAGCGGGAGTAATGCGGGGTGAGCAGTTCTTC.

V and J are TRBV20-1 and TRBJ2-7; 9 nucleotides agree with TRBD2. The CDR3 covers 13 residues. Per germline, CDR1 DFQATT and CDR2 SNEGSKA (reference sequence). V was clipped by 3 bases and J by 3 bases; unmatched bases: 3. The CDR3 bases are TGCAGTGCTAGGCAACTAGCGGGCTACGAGCAGTACTTC. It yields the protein CSARQLAGYEQYF.